These T cell receptor beta chains were read from a single sample in a study of sequential checkpoint blockade in melanoma. Method: immunoSEQ multiplex PCR; TCRdb's copy keeps in-frame clones and lacks some. The repertoire holds around 34,000 clones, with around 82% as singletons. Sequencing used CD8+ T cells sorted from blood (inferred from file names), obtained from a patient given nivolumab and ipilimumab in sequence. All receptors derive from a human donor with melanoma. Each CDR3 is given with its conserved first and last residue.

CDR3aa | j_gene | v_gene
CASSLGQGYATNEKLFF | TRBJ1-4 | TRBV4-3
CASSEATTDGYTF | TRBJ1-2 | TRBV2
CASSLLDSYEQYF | TRBJ2-7 | TRBV5-1
CASSDAREAISTDTQYF | TRBJ2-3 | TRBV2
CASSLYRSGKLFF | TRBJ1-4 | TRBV4-3
CASSQGQNTGELFF | TRBJ2-2 | TRBV4-3
CASSPWGGNTEAFF | TRBJ1-1 | TRBV7-2
CASSLAGQGADYEQYF | TRBJ2-7 | TRBV7-9
CASSLYSDQPQHF | TRBJ1-5 | TRBV5-1
CASATGLAEYNEQFF | TRBJ2-1 | TRBV9
CASRPSRESSYNEQFF | TRBJ2-1 | TRBV28
CASSLGDRDYGYTF | TRBJ1-2 | TRBV5-6
CAWSGDLLNTEAFF | TRBJ1-1 | TRBV30
CASSYTSGGAYEQYF | TRBJ2-7 | TRBV6-5
CASSLKPGRTDTQYF | TRBJ2-3 | TRBV28
CASSLWGAEQYF | TRBJ2-7 | TRBV27
CSVVGGYEQYF | TRBJ2-7 | TRBV29-1
CASSGQGTGIQETQYF | TRBJ2-5 | TRBV6-1
CASSLNRLAGVSEQHF | TRBJ2-7 | TRBV13